This entry lists 5 T cell receptor beta chains sequenced from one sample in a study of cytomegalovirus exposure and HLA in healthy donors. With 60 Vbeta and 13 Jbeta primers, the PCR was carried out. Repertoires were generated with immunoSEQ multiplex PCR, while TCRdb's copy carries only in-frame clones and drops some. The sample shows approximately 120,000 clones, 81% of them seen only once. Material: PBMCs. The origin of the receptors is a woman aged 25 to 39 in good health and CMV-seronegative.

This clone was counted only a few times. This chain uses TRBV14 with TRBJ1-1; TRBD1 matches at 9 bases. The CDR3 runs 17 residues. CDR1 is SGHDN, CDR2 FVKESK, per germline. J lost 3 bases, V lost 0 bases, and 8 bases had no gene match. The CDR3 coding sequence is TGTGCCAGCAGCCAAGACTACAGGGGGCGATGGGACACTGAAGCTTTCTTT. Translated, it gives CASSQDYRGRWDTEAFF.

V and J are TRBV2 and TRBJ2-7; D is undetermined. The CDR3 contains 14 residues. Per germline, CDR1 SNHLY and CDR2 FYNNEI. Trimming shortened V by 5 bases and J by 0 bases, and 11 bases separated the two germline ends. The CDR3: CASSPYESSYEQYF. In DNA form, the CDR3 reads TGTGCCAGCAGTCCCTACGAAAGCTCCTACGAGCAGTACTTC. The variable domain in full, completed from reference TRBV2 and TRBJ2-7, reads EPEVTQTPSHQVTQMGQEVILRCVPISNHLYFYWYRQILGQKVEFLVSFYNNEISEKSEIFDDQFSVERPDGSNFTLKIRSTKLEDSAMYFCASSPYESSYEQYFGPGTRLTVT.

This chain links TRBV19 with TRBJ2-3; TRBD2 agrees at 12 bases. The V segment lost 7 bases and the J segment 2 bases; nucleotides outside the gene matches: 10. The CDR3 covers 17 residues. In germline, CDR1 is LNHDA, CDR2 SQIVND (reference sequence). The CDR3 DNA reads as TGTGCCAGTACTACGCAGAGACTAGCGGGGGACACAGATACGCAGTATTTT. Translated: CASTTQRLAGDTDTQYF.

The chain employs TRBV27 and TRBJ1-5; the D is unclear. The CDR3 length is 14 residues. The germline V gene encodes CDR1 MNHEY and CDR2 SMNVEV (reference sequence). V was shortened by 3 bases and J by 3 bases, with 9 bases between the two germline ends. The CDR3 region is CASSFSQDNQPQHF. CDR3 in DNA: TGTGCCAGCAGTTTCTCGCAGGACAATCAGCCCCAGCATTTT.

V usage is TRBV21-1 and J usage is TRBJ1-1. TRBV21-1 is a documented pseudogene. The CDR3 spans 13 residues. The CDR3 DNA reads TGTGCCAGCAGCTGTCACTCGAGGTCTGAAGCTTTCTTT. Protein: CASSCHSRSEAFF.